This entry lists 8 T cell receptor beta chains sequenced from one sample in a study of blood T cell repertoires in COVID-19. Assay: immunoSEQ multiplex PCR; the TCRdb copy retains only in-frame clones and omits some. The sample carries a few hundred thousand clones, 75% to 90% recorded once. The specimen sequenced was peripheral blood. Every receptor here comes from a woman in her 40s who had recovered from COVID-19.

The chain carries TRBV15 and TRBJ1-4; a possible D gene is TRBD1 (5 bases). Between the trimmed V and J ends, which lost 5 bases and 0 bases, there was a span of 10 bases. Germline V lookup: CDR1 LNHNV, CDR2 YYDKDF (reference sequence). CDR3 length: 15 amino acids. The CDR3 nucleotides read TGTGCCACCAGCCCCCTCAGGGCAACTAATGAAAAACTGTTTTTT. Amino acid sequence: CATSPLRATNEKLFF.

This chain connects TRBV27 to TRBJ2-1; the match to TRBD2 covers 7 bases. CDR3 length: 16 residues. J lost 5 bases, V lost 2 bases, and 9 bases had no gene match. The V gene's germline CDR1 is MNHEY and CDR2 SMNVEV (reference sequence). The CDR3 protein is CASSLEAGAGNNEQFF. DNA for the CDR3: TGTGCCAGCAGTTTAGAGGCGGGAGCGGGAAACAATGAGCAGTTCTTC.

The rearrangement links TRBV6-1 to TRBJ2-1, with TRBD2 matching 8 bases. The CDR3 totals 16 residues. The V segment lost 3 bases and the J segment 1 base; nucleotides outside the gene matches: 5. Germline-derived CDR1 and CDR2 are MNHNS and SASEGT. The CDR3 nucleotides are TGTGCCAGCAGTGACTTGCCTAGCGGGTCCTACAATGAGCAGTTCTTC. Its translation: CASSDLPSGSYNEQFF.

The chain employs TRBV29-1 and TRBJ2-7; TRBD1 agrees at 9 bases. Germline V gene sequence: CDR1 SQVTM, CDR2 ANQGSEA. Germline trimming cut 3 bases from V and 4 bases from J; bases unmatched to any gene: 13. The CDR3 is 16 residues long. The CDR3 is CSVEGFLGQGGYEQYF. DNA for the CDR3: TGCAGCGTTGAGGGGTTCTTGGGACAGGGTGGGTACGAGCAGTACTTC.

The gene calls are TRBV6-6 and TRBJ1-1; TRBD1 is a possible D gene (5 bases). Trimming removed 7 bases at V and 0 bases at J, with 12 bases between. This CDR3 is built from 14 residues. Germline lookup yields CDR1 MNHNY and CDR2 SVGAGI (reference sequence). The CDR3 is CASTSQGMNTEAFF. The CDR3 nucleotides are TGTGCCAGCACGAGCCAGGGAATGAACACTGAAGCTTTCTTT.

The chain recombines TRBV21-1 with TRBJ2-1; no check of the table's D call, TRBD2, against the DNA was made. TRBV21-1 is a pseudogene locus. CDR3 length: 18 amino acids. DNA of the CDR3: TGTGCCAGCAGCACACGGACTAGCGGGGGGGGGATCTTGGATGAGCAGTTCTTC. Amino acid sequence: CASSTRTSGGGILDEQFF.

The chain recombines TRBV2 with TRBJ2-7; 9 nucleotides line up with TRBD1. V was pared by 8 bases and J by 3 bases, with 11 bases of the junction left unmatched. This CDR3 has 15 residues. CDR1 is SNHLY, CDR2 FYNNEI, per germline. The CDR3 reads CASLGQGTPLYEQYF. CDR3 nucleotides: TGTGCCAGCCTGGGACAGGGTACACCCCTCTACGAGCAGTACTTC.

The chain links TRBV6-2 or TRBV6-3 to TRBJ2-7, with 9 bases aligning to TRBD2. Germline-derived CDR1 and CDR2 are MNHEY and SVGEGT. The CDR3 loop spans 16 amino acids. V gave up 2 bases and J gave up 6 bases; unmatched junction bases: 11. In DNA form, the CDR3 reads TGTGCCAGCAGTTACCCACTTATAGCGGGAGTTCTCGAGCAGTACTTC. Protein product: CASSYPLIAGVLEQYF.